The sequence of this T cell receptor beta chain was determined in a study of Ad26.COV2.S vaccination and SARS-CoV-2 variants. Overall study: Doses of Ad26.COV2.S were injected into muscle once or twice, 56 days apart.

Notes on this clone: The antigen is unknown.

Study-level results: Analyses of TCR breadth and depth may have underestimated total T cell responses.

The treatment is: some 20 received Ad26.COV2.S at low or high dose, single or two shots; several received placebo; per-sample allocation not given. Samples came from day 63 after the first vaccine or placebo injection. Donation came from an adult in Boston who was aged 18-55 years. V lost 4 bases and J lost 7; bases outside the gene matches: 7. This CDR3 has 13 amino acids. The germline gives CDR1 SQVTM, CDR2 ANQGSEA. Assay: immunoSEQ multiplex PCR; the TCRdb copy retains only in-frame clones and omits some. The repertoire holds about 440,000 clones, with around 91% as singletons. Here the sequenced sample was peripheral blood, taken in a trial of Ad26.COV2.S vaccine versus placebo. V gene TRBV29-1 combines with J gene TRBJ2-7; 10 nucleotides align to TRBD1. This sequence originates from a person between 18 and 65 years old who received the Ad26.COV2.S COVID-19 vaccine or a placebo. The CDR3 nucleotides read TGCAGCGTTGTGGGGACAGGGGTGTTTGAGCAGTACTTC. Translation gives CSVVGTGVFEQYF.